The entry below gives a single T cell receptor beta chain sequence along with its context. The sample holds other DNA sequences that translate to the same CDR3. The data derive from a study of CD8+ T cells in alopecia areata. Germline V gene lookup returns CDR1 MNHEY and CDR2 SMNVEV (reference sequence). Unmatched junction bases numbered 7, after V lost 3 bases and J lost 1 base. This CDR3 is built from 17 residues. RNA was extracted and reverse transcribed into cDNA as the sequencing template. Profiled with immunoSEQ multiplex PCR; TCRdb holds only in-frame clones, not every one. This table holds 130,000 to 150,000 clones, around 87% found once.

The sequence derives from a human donor with alopecia areata. The source was CD8+ T cells sorted from blood, collected at week 0. This chain links TRBV27 with TRBJ2-3; 10 nucleotides agree with TRBD1. The CDR3 sequence: CASSFLRTGGGTDTQYF. DNA for the CDR3: TGTGCCAGCAGTTTCCTCCGGACAGGGGGTGGCACAGATACGCAGTATTTT.